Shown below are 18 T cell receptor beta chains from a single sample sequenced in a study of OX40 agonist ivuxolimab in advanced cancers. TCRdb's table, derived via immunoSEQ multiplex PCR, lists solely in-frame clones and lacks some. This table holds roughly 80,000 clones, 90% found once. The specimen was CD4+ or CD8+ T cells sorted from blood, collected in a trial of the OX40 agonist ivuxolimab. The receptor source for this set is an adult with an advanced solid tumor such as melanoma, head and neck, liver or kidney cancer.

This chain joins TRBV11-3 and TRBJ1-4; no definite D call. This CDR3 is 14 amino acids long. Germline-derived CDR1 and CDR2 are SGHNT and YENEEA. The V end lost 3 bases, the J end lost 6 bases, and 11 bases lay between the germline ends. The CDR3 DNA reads TGTGCCAGCAGCTTCTCCACGGCAGATGAAAAACTGTTTTTT. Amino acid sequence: CASSFSTADEKLFF. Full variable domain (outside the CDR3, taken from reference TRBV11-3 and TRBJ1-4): EAGVVQSPRYKIIEKKQPVAFWCNPISGHNTLYWYLQNLGQGPELLIRYENEEAVDDSQLPKDRFSAERLKGVDSTLKIQPAELGDSAVYLCASSFSTADEKLFFGSGTQLSVL.

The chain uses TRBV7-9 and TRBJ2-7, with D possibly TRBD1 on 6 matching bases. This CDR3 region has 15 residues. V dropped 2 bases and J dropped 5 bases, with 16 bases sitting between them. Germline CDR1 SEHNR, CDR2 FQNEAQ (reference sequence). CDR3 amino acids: CASSLRGRGLDEQYF. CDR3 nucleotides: TGTGCCAGCAGCTTACGCGGCAGGGGTTTAGACGAGCAGTACTTC.

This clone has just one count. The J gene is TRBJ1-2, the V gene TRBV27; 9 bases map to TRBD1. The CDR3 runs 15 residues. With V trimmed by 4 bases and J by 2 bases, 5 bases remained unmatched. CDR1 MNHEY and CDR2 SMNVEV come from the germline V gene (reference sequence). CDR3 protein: CASSSWTGVNYGYTF. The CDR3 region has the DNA TGTGCCAGCAGTTCTTGGACAGGGGTGAACTATGGCTACACCTTC.

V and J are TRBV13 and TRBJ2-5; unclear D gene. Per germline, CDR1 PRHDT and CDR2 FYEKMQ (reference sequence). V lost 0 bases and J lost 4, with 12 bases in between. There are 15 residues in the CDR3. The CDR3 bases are TGTGCCAGCAGCTTAGGCCTAAGGGTTGGAGAGACCCAGTACTTC. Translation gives CASSLGLRVGETQYF.

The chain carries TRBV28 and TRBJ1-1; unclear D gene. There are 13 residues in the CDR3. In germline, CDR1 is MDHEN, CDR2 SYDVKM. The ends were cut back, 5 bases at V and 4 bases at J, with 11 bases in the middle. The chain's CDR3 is CASSVTQSTEAFF. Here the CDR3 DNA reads TGTGCCAGCAGTGTGACACAGAGCACTGAAGCTTTCTTT.

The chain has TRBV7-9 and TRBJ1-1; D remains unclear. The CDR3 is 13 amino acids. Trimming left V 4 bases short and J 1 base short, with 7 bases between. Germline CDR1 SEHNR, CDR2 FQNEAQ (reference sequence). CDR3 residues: CASSYVSNTEAFF. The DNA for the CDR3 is TGTGCCAGCAGCTATGTCTCGAACACTGAAGCTTTCTTT.

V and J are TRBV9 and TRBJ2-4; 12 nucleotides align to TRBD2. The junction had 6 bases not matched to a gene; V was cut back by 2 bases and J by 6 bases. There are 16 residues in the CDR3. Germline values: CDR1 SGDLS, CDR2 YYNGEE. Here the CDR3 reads CASSVGLAGMRNIQYF. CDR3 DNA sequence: TGTGCCAGCAGCGTTGGACTAGCGGGAATGCGAAACATTCAGTACTTC.

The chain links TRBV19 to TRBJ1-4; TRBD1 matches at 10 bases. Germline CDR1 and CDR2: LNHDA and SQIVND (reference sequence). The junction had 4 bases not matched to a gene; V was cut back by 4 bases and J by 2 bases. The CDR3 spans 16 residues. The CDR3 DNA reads TGTGCCAGTAGTACGCCGGGACAGGGGACTAATGAAAAACTGTTTTTT. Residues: CASSTPGQGTNEKLFF.

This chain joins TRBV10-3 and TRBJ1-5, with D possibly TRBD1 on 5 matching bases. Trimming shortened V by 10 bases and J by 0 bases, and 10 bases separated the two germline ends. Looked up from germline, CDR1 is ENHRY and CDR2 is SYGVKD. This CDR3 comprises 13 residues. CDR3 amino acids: CATQGYSNQPQHF. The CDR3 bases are TGTGCCACCCAGGGTTATAGCAATCAGCCCCAGCATTTT.

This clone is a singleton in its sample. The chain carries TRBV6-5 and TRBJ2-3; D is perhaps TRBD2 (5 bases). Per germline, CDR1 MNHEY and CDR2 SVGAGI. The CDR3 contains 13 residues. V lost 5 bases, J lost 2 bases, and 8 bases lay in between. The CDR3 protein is CASSPGFTDTQYF. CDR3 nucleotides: TGTGCCAGCAGTCCGGGGTTCACAGATACGCAGTATTTT.

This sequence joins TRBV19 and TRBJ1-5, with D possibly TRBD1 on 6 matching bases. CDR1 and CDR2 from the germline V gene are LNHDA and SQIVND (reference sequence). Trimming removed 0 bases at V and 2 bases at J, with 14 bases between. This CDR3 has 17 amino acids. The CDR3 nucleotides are TGTGCCAGTAGTATAGAAAGGGGGGCGGTCGGCAATCAGCCCCAGCATTTT. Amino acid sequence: CASSIERGAVGNQPQHF.

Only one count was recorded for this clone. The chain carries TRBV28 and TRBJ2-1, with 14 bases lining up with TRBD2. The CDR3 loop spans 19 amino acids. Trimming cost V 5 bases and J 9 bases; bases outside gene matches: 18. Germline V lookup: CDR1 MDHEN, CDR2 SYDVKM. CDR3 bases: TGTGCCAGCAGTGGCTTTCAGGGCCGGGGGACTAGCGGGAGAGGTGAGCAGTTCTTC. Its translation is CASSGFQGRGTSGRGEQFF.

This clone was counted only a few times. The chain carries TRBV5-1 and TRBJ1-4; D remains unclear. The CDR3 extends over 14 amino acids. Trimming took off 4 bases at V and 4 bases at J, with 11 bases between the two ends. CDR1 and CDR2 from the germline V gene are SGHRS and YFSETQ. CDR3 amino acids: CASSGGDGNEKLFF. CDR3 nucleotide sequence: TGCGCCAGCAGCGGCGGGGATGGTAATGAAAAACTGTTTTTT.

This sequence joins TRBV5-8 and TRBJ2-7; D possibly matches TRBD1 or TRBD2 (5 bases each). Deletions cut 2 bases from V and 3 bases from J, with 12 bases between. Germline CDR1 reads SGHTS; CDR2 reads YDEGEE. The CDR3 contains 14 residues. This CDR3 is CASSLRDRVYEQYF. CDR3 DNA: TGTGCCAGCAGCTTAAGGGACCGCGTCTACGAGCAGTACTTC.

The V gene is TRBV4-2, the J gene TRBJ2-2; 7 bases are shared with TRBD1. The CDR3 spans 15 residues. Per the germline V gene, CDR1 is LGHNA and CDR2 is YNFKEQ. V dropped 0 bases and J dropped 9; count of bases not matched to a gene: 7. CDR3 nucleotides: TGTGCCAGCAGCCAAGAAGGGGGCCAGCCTAGGGAGCTGTTTTTT. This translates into CASSQEGGQPRELFF.

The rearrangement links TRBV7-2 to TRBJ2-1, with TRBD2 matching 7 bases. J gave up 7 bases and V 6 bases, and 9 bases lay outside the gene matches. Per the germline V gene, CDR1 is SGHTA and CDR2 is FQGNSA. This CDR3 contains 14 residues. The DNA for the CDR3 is TGTGCCAGCAGTCACGGGACTACGAAGAATGAGCAGTTCTTC. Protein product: CASSHGTTKNEQFF.

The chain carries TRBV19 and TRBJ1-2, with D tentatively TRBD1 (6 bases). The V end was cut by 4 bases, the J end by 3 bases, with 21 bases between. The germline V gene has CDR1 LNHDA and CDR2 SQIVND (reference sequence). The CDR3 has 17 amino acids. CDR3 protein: CASSTGGSTGAYYGYTF. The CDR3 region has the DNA TGTGCCAGTAGTACCGGGGGATCGACAGGTGCATACTATGGCTACACCTTC.

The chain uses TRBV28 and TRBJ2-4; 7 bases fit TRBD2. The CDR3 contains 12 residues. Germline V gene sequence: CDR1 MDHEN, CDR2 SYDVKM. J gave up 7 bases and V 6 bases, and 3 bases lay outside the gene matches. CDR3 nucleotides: TGTGCCAGCAGAAGGGACTACAACATTCAGTACTTC. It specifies CASRRDYNIQYF. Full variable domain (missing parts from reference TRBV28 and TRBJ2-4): DVKVTQSSRYLVKRTGEKVFLECVQDMDHENMFWYRQDPGLGLRLIYFSYDVKMKEKGDIPEGYSVSREKKERFSLILESASTNQTSMYLCASRRDYNIQYFGAGTRLSVL.